This passage covers 18 T cell receptor beta chains from one sample sequenced in a study of cytomegalovirus exposure and HLA in healthy donors. 60 Vbeta and 13 Jbeta primers were used in PCR. The method was immunoSEQ multiplex PCR; TCRdb's version includes in-frame clones alone and lacks a portion of them. This table has tens of thousands of clones, 73% appearing once. The sequencing sample was made of PBMCs. The receptors were gathered from a man aged 50 to 59 in good health and CMV-seronegative.

This clone was seen more than once but under ten times. The CDR3 DNA reads TGTGCCAGCAGCTTAGGACAGGGGGTTGCCGGGGAGCTGTTTTTT. Translated, it gives CASSLGQGVAGELFF. The chain has TRBV7-2 and TRBJ2-2; 9 bases line up with TRBD1. The CDR3 length is 15 residues. Germline V gene sequence: CDR1 SGHTA, CDR2 FQGNSA. The V segment lost 1 base and the J segment 6 bases; nucleotides outside the gene matches: 3. The full variable domain, with the rest looked up from reference TRBV7-2 and TRBJ2-2, is GAGVSQSPSNKVTEKGKDVELRCDPISGHTALYWYRQSLGQGLEFLIYFQGNSAPDKSGLPSDRFSAERTGGSVSTLTIQRTQQEDSAVYLCASSLGQGVAGELFFGEGSRLTVL.

The chain uses TRBV7-6 and TRBJ1-3; D is undetermined. This CDR3 is built from 15 residues. The V gene's germline CDR1 is SGHVS and CDR2 FNYEAQ. Deletions cut 1 base from V and 0 bases from J, with 7 bases between. The CDR3 nucleotides are TGTGCCAGCAGCTTAGGGGCCCGCTCTGGAAACACCATATATTTT. Protein: CASSLGARSGNTIYF.

V usage is TRBV29-1 and J usage is TRBJ1-2, with D tentatively TRBD1 (6 bases). The CDR3 totals 15 residues. Trimming took off 5 bases at V and 3 bases at J, with 19 bases between the two ends. The germline gives CDR1 SQVTM, CDR2 ANQGSEA. The CDR3 is CSVPGEGRAYYGYTF. The CDR3 DNA is TGCAGCGTTCCAGGGGAGGGAAGGGCCTACTATGGCTACACCTTC.

This chain uses TRBV6-5 with TRBJ1-4; TRBD1 might be the D (5 bases). V lost 6 bases and J 0 bases, leaving 8 bases between the germline ends. Germline CDR1 reads MNHEY; CDR2 reads SVGAGI. The CDR3 is 14 amino acids. The CDR3 region is CASRGPSTNEKLFF. DNA of the CDR3: TGTGCCAGCAGGGGGCCCTCAACTAATGAAAAACTGTTTTTT.

The V gene is TRBV5-5, the J gene TRBJ2-7; weak D call: TRBD1 (5 bases). The germline V and J ends were trimmed by 1 base and 4 bases, with 9 bases remaining between them. From germline, CDR1 is SGHKS and CDR2 YYEKEE (reference sequence). The CDR3 loop spans 13 amino acids. As DNA, the CDR3 is TGTGCCAGCAGCTTGCAGGGTTTTTACGAGCAGTACTTC. Translated: CASSLQGFYEQYF.

The chain uses TRBV29-1 and TRBJ2-5; weak D call: TRBD2 (6 bases). Germline lookup yields CDR1 SQVTM and CDR2 ANQGSEA. The CDR3 contains 15 residues. The V and J ends lost 7 bases and 5 bases respectively, with 23 bases between them. CDR3: CSAERTKQPWETQYF. The CDR3 DNA sequence: TGCAGCGCCGAGCGGACTAAGCAGCCATGGGAGACCCAGTACTTC.

This clone occurred once. V usage is TRBV5-1 and J usage is TRBJ2-7; TRBD1 aligns across 7 bases. CDR1 is SGHRS and CDR2 is YFSETQ in the germline V gene. Unmatched junction bases numbered 5, after V lost 0 bases and J lost 2 bases. CDR3 length: 15 residues. The CDR3 spells CASSLAVQGPYEQYF. In DNA form, the CDR3 reads TGCGCCAGCAGCTTGGCTGTACAGGGGCCCTACGAGCAGTACTTC.

Here the CDR3 reads CASRLTGYSPLHF. DNA for the CDR3: TGTGCCAGCAGACTTACAGGGTATTCACCCCTCCACTTT. This chain connects TRBV13 to TRBJ1-6; possibly TRBD1 for D (6 bases). The V end lost 6 bases, the J end lost 8 bases, and 11 bases lay between the germline ends. Per the germline V gene, CDR1 is PRHDT and CDR2 is FYEKMQ (reference sequence). This CDR3 has 13 residues.

The genes are TRBV5-5 and TRBJ2-5; D call uncertain. Germline CDR1 SGHKS, CDR2 YYEKEE (reference sequence). The CDR3 consists of 12 residues. V shed 4 bases and J shed 6 bases, with 10 bases lying between them. The CDR3 DNA is TGTGCCAGCAGCGCCGAGCCCAAGACCCAGTACTTC. It is translated as CASSAEPKTQYF.

V gene TRBV9 combines with J gene TRBJ2-3; the D is unclear. The CDR3 spans 13 residues. V was pared by 4 bases and J by 2 bases, with 8 bases between. Germline values: CDR1 SGDLS, CDR2 YYNGEE. DNA for the CDR3: TGTGCCAGCAGCCTGCGGAACACAGATACGCAGTATTTT. Residues: CASSLRNTDTQYF. Supplemented by reference TRBV9 and TRBJ2-3, the full variable domain reads DSGVTQTPKHLITATGQRVTLRCSPRSGDLSVYWYQQSLDQGLQFLIQYYNGEERAKGNILERFSAQQFPDLHSELNLSSLELGDSALYFCASSLRNTDTQYFGPGTRLTVL.

There are a few counts of this clone. The rearrangement links TRBV6-1 to TRBJ2-7; TRBD1 matches 7 bases. Losses at the gene ends were 9 bases for V and 9 bases for J; bases not matched to a gene: 8. The CDR3 is 11 amino acids. Germline V gene lookup returns CDR1 MNHNS and CDR2 SASEGT. Here the CDR3 DNA reads TGTGCCAGTTGGACAGGCGCTGGGCAGTACTTC. Translated, it gives CASWTGAGQYF.

This rearrangement joins TRBV4-2 to TRBJ2-5; 8 bases match TRBD2. The end of the DNA fits TRBJ2-7 better, so the J call may be wrong. The CDR3 length is 17 residues. The germline V gene encodes CDR1 LGHNA and CDR2 YNFKEQ. The CDR3 DNA reads as TGTGCCAGCAGCCAAGATGAACGGGGGGGCGGCGGATACGAGCAGTACTTC. Translation gives CASSQDERGGGGYEQYF.

This clone was counted a few times. The chain has TRBV7-3 and TRBJ2-3, with a tentative D call TRBD2 (7 bases). Per the germline V gene, CDR1 is SGHTA and CDR2 is FQGTGA. The CDR3 covers 15 residues. V lost 4 bases and J 6 bases, leaving 17 bases between the germline ends. CDR3 sequence reads: CASSSTGGPSDTQYF. CDR3 DNA: TGTGCCAGCAGCTCGACCGGGGGGCCCAGCGATACGCAGTATTTT.

This clone was detected a few times. The DNA for the CDR3 is TGCGCCAGCAGCATAGCGGGGGGCCGCACAGATACGCAGTATTTT. Translation gives CASSIAGGRTDTQYF. V and J are TRBV5-1 and TRBJ2-3, with 10 bases matching TRBD2. The germline CDR1 and CDR2 sequences are SGHRS and YFSETQ. The V gene end was trimmed by 4 bases and the J gene end by 1 base; junction bases not matched to a gene: 3. The CDR3 length is 15 residues.

A single count supports this clone. This sequence joins TRBV5-1 and TRBJ1-6; no clear D gene. The CDR3 contains 12 residues. Trimming left V 4 bases short and J 6 bases short, with 5 bases between. Germline CDR1 is SGHRS and CDR2 is YFSETQ. CDR3 loop: CASSTGNSPLHF. The CDR3 coding sequence is TGCGCCAGCAGCACGGGTAATTCACCCCTCCACTTT.

The chain has TRBV5-1 and TRBJ2-7, with 10 bases aligning to TRBD1. CDR1 and CDR2 from the germline V gene are SGHRS and YFSETQ. With V trimmed by 4 bases and J by 4 bases, 5 bases remained unmatched. The CDR3 totals 14 residues. CDR3 protein: CASSTGQGEYEQYF. As DNA, the CDR3 is TGCGCCAGCAGCACCGGACAGGGGGAATACGAGCAGTACTTC.

The rearrangement links TRBV7-8 to TRBJ2-2; TRBD2 matches at 7 bases. Trimming at V came to 5 bases and at J to 4 bases, leaving 1 base not matched to a gene. The germline V gene has CDR1 SGHVS and CDR2 FQNEAQ. CDR3 length equals 13 residues. CDR3 sequence: CASSRGGTGELFF. The DNA for the CDR3 is TGTGCCAGCAGCCGCGGGGGCACCGGGGAGCTGTTTTTT.

The V gene is TRBV5-4, the J gene TRBJ1-2; TRBD1 matches at 9 bases. The CDR3 is 15 amino acids. V was pared by 4 bases and J by 8 bases, with 12 bases of the junction left unmatched. Per the germline V gene, CDR1 is SGHNT and CDR2 is YYREEE (reference sequence). The DNA for the CDR3 is TGTGCCAGCAGCAGTCCCGGGACAGGGACGGGGGGCTACACCTTC. Translating gives CASSSPGTGTGGYTF.